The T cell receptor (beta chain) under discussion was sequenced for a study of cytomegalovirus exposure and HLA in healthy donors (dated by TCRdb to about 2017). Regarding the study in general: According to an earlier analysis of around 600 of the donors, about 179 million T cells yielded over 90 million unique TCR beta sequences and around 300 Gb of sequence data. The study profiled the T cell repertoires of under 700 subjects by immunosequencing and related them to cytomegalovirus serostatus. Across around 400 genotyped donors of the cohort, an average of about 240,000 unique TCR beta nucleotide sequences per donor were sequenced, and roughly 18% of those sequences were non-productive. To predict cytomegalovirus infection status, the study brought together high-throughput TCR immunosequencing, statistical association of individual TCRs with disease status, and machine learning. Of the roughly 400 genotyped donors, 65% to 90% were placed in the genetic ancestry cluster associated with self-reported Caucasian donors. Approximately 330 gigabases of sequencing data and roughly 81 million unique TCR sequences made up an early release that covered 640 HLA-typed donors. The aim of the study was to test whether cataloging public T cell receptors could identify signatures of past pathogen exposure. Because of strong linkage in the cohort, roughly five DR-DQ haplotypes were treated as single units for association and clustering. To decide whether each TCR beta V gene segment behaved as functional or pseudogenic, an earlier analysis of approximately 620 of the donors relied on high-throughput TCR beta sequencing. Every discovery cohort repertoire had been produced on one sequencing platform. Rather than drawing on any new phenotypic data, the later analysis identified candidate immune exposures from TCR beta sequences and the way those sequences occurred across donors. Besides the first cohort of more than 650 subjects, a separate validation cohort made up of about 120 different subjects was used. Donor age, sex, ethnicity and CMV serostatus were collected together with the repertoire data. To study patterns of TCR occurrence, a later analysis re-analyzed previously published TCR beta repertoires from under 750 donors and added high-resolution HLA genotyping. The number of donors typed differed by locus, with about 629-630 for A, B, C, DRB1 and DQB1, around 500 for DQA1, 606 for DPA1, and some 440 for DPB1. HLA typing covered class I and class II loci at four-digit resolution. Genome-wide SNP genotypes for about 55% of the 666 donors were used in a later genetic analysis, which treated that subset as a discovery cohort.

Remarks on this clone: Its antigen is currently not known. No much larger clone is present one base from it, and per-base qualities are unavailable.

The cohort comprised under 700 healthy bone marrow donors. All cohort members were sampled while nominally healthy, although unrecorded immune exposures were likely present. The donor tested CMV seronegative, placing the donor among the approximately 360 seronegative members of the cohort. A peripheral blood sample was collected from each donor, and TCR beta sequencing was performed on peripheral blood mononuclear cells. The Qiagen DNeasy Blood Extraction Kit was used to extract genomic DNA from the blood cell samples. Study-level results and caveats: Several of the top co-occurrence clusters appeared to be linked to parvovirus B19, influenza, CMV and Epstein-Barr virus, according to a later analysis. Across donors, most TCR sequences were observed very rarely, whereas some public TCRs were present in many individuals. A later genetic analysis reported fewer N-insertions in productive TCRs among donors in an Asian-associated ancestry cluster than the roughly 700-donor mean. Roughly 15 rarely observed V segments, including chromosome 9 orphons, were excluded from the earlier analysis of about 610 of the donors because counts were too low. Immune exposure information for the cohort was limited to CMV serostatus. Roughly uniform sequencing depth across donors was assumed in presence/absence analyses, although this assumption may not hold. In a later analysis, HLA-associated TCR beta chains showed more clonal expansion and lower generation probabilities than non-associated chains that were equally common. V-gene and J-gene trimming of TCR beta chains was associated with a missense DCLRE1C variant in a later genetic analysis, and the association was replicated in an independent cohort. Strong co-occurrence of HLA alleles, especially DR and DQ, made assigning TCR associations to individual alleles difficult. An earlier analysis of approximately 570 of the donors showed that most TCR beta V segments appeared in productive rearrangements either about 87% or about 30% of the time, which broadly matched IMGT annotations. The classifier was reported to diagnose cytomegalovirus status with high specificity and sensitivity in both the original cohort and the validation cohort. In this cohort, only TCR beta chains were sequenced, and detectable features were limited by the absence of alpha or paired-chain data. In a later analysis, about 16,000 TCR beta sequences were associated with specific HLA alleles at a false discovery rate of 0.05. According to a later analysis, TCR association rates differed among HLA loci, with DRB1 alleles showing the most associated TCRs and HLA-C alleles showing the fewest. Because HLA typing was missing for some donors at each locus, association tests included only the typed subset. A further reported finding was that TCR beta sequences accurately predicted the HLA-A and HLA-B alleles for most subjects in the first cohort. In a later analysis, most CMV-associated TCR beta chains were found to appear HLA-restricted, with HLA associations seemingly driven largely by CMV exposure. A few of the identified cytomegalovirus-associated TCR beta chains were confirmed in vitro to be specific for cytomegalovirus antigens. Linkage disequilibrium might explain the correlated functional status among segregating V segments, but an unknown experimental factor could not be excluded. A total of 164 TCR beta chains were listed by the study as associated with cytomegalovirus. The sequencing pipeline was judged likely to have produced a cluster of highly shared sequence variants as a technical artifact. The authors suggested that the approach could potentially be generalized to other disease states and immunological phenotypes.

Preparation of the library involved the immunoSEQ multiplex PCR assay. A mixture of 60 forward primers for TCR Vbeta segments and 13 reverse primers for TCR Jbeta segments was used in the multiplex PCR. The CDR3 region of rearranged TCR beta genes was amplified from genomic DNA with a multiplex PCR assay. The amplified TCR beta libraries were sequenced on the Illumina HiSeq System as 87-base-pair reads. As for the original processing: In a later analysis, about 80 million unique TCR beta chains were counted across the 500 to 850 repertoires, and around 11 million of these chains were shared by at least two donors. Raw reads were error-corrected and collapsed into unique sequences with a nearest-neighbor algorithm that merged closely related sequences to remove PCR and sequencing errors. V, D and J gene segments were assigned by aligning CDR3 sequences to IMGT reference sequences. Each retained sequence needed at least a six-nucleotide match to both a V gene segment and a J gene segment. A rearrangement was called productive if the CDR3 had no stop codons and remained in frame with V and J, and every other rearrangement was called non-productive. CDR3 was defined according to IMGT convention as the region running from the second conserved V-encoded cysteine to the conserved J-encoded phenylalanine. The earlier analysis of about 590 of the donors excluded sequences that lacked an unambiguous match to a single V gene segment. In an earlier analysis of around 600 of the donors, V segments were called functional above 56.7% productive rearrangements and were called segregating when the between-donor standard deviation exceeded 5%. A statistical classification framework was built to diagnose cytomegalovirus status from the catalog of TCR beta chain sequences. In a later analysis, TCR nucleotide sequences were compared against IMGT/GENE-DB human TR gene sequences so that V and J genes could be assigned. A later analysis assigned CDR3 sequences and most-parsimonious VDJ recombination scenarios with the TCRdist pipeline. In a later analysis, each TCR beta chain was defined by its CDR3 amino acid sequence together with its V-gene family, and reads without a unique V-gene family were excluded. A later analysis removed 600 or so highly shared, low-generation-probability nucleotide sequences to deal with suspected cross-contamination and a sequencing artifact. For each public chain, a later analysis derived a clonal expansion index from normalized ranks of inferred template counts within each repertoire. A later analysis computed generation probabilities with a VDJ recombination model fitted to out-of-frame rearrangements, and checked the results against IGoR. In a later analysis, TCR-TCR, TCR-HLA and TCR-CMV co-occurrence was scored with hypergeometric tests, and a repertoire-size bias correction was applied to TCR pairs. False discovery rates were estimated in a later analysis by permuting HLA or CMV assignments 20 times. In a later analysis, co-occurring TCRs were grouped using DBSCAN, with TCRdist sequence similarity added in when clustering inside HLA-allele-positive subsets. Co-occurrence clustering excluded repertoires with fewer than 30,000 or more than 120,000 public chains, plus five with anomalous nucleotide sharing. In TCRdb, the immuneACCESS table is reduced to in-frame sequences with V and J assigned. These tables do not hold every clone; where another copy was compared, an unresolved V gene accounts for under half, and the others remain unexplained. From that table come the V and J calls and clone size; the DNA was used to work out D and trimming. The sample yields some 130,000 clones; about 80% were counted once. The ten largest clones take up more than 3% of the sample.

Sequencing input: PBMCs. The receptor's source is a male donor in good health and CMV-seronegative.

This receptor carries the CDR3 CASSDGTGLHNQPQHF. The DNA sequence reads TGCGCCAGCAGTGATGGGACAGGGCTACACAATCAGCCCCAGCATTTT. The chain couples TRBV10-2 to TRBJ1-5; TRBD1 fits 9 bases in the junction. The CDR3 runs 16 residues from the cysteine to the phenylalanine. Kept here is only the CDR3 DNA, which spans 48 bases and is read in frame from base 1. V is pruned by 3 bases and J by 3 bases, leaving 6 bases of the junction without a gene match. As encoded in the germline V gene, CDR1 is WSHSY while CDR2 is SAAADI.